What follows are 28 T cell receptor beta chains derived from one specimen sequenced in a study of tumor-infiltrating lymphocytes in primary liver carcinoma. Co-extracted RNA and DNA came from 20-30 mg of unsorted bulk tissue. Total RNA amounting to around 540 ng was the source from which TCR beta cDNA was made with a constant-region primer. Nested multiplex PCR, run for three rounds with slightly modified ARM-PCR, yielded TCR beta libraries. The opening two PCR rounds, around 11 cycles each, paired TRBV1-TRBV30 forward primers with a C-beta reverse primer. TCRdb analysed the multiplex PCR reads with MiXCR anew, one entry per CDR3 protein. Of 50,000 to 70,000 distinct CDR3 sequences detected, about two thirds appear once; the ten largest clones hold approximately 54%. Sequences were obtained from liver tumor tissue from sampling region 2. Sample subset: tumor region T2, inferior pole. These receptors originate from a man between 40 and 49 years old with primary liver carcinoma and hepatitis B virus infection.

This clonotype appeared a few times. The germline gene is not matched at one end of the junction; a read error may be the cause. V gene TRBV29-1 combines with J gene TRBJ2-1; TRBD2 agrees at 12 bases. The germline gives CDR1 SQVTM, CDR2 ANQGSEA. This CDR3 comprises 13 residues. The DNA of the CDR3 is TGTAGCGGGGGGACTAGCGGGTTCAACGAGCATTTCTTC. Residues: CSGGTSGFNEHFF.

V and J are TRBV12-3 or TRBV12-4 and TRBJ2-7; tentatively, D is TRBD2 (6 bases). The CDR3 runs 16 residues. The V gene lost 6 bases and the J gene lost 9 bases, with 27 bases spanning the gap. CDR3 sequence (DNA): TGTGCCAGCAGCCTCAGTCAACTAGCCGGAAGTAACGGGCAGTACTTC. This codes for CASSLSQLAGSNGQYF.

As regards this clonotype: Relative to the germline gene, one junction end is altered; a read error may explain this. V and J are TRBV5-4 and TRBJ2-3; TRBD1 might be the D (6 bases). In germline, CDR1 is SGHNT, CDR2 YYREEE (reference sequence). The CDR3 loop spans 11 amino acids. CDR3: CASSQNNRTDF. CDR3 DNA sequence: TGTGCCAGCAGCCAGAACAATAGGACAGATTTT.

The J gene is TRBJ2-3, the V gene TRBV4-1; 7 bases agree with TRBD2. The CDR3 runs to 18 residues. Germline CDR1 and CDR2: MGHRA and YSYEKL. Losses at the gene ends were 6 bases for V and 6 bases for J; bases not matched to a gene: 21. Here the CDR3 reads CASRRTIALAEVTDTQYF. CDR3 DNA: TGCGCCAGCAGACGGACCATTGCCCTAGCGGAAGTCACCGATACGCAGTATTTT.

This clonotype was recorded at least ten times. V is TRBV4-1 and J is TRBJ2-2, with D perhaps TRBD1 (6 bases). The V gene lost 1 base and the J gene lost 5 bases, with 14 bases spanning the gap. In germline, CDR1 is MGHRA, CDR2 YSYEKL. CDR3 length: 16 amino acids. CDR3 region: CASSQADGGRTGELFF. For the CDR3, the DNA is TGCGCCAGCAGCCAAGCTGATGGGGGCCGGACCGGGGAGCTGTTTTTT.

The gene calls are TRBV11-1 and TRBJ1-6, with D possibly being TRBD1 (5 bases). Trimming removed 7 bases at V and 9 bases at J, with 13 bases between. The CDR3 is 13 residues long. CDR1 SGHAT and CDR2 FQDESV come from the germline V gene (reference sequence). The CDR3 region has the DNA TGTGCCAGCATCCGGACAATGGTTTCACCCCTCCACTTT. This translates into CASIRTMVSPLHF.

There are many counts of this clonotype. The chain is built from TRBV4-3 and TRBJ2-2; 12 bases map to TRBD2. Trimming at V came to 0 bases and at J to 8 bases, leaving 10 bases not matched to a gene. CDR1 is LGHNA and CDR2 is YSLEER in the germline V gene. The CDR3 loop spans 18 amino acids. CDR3 in DNA: TGCGCCAGCAGCCAAGATAGCCCGGGACTAGCGGGCCTGGGGGAGCTGTTTTTT. It specifies CASSQDSPGLAGLGELFF.

V usage is TRBV19 and J usage is TRBJ2-3; no reliable D call. This CDR3 region has 14 residues. Trimming took 7 bases from V and 1 from J, leaving 12 bases between them. Germline assignment: CDR1 LNHDA and CDR2 SQIVND (reference sequence). In DNA, the CDR3 is TGTGCCAGTAACCGGGCAGGAGGCACAGATACGCAGTATTTT. It encodes CASNRAGGTDTQYF.

A word on this clonotype: At one boundary the junction diverges from the germline segment, which might be a read error. This sequence joins TRBV11-2 and TRBJ2-2, with unresolved D. The CDR3 loop spans 17 amino acids. From germline, CDR1 is SGHAT and CDR2 FQNNGV. In DNA form, the CDR3 reads TGTGCCGGCAGCTTAGTATTAGGAGTGACGAACACCGGGGAGCTGTTTTTT. The encoded protein is CAGSLVLGVTNTGELFF.

Comment on this clonotype: Given a much more abundant clone one base away, this may be a read error. The chain has TRBV16 and TRBJ2-5, with D tentatively TRBD1 (5 bases). CDR3 length: 15 amino acids. The germline V gene encodes CDR1 KGHSY and CDR2 FQNENV. This chain's CDR3 is CASSQSGLTQETQNF. Here the CDR3 DNA reads TGTGCCAGCAGCCAATCGGGGCTTACCCAAGAGACCCAGAACTTC.

As concerns this clonotype: A junction end diverges from the germline sequence, so it may reflect a read error. The rearrangement joins TRBV4-1 to TRBJ2-7; D perhaps matches TRBD1 (5 bases). In germline, CDR1 is MGHRA, CDR2 YSYEKL. The CDR3 runs to 15 residues. The CDR3 protein is CASGQGQGGTYEQYF. As DNA, the CDR3 is TGCGCCAGCGGCCAAGGCCAGGGCGGAACCTACGAGCAGTACTTC.

On this clonotype itself: A read error may explain this, as a much larger clone is one base away. The chain has TRBV5-1 and TRBJ1-1; D unresolved. The V end was cut by 2 bases, the J end by 3 bases, with 11 bases between. The CDR3 runs to 14 residues. CDR1 is SGHRS, CDR2 YFSETQ, per germline. In DNA form, the CDR3 reads TGCGCCAGCAGCTTCTGGATGGAGGACACTGAAGCTTTCTTT. Protein product: CASSFWMEDTEAFF. The entire variable domain, with the rest obtained from reference TRBV5-1 and TRBJ1-1, is as follows: KAGVTQTPRYLIKTRGQQVTLSCSPISGHRSVSWYQQTPGQGLQFLFEYFSETQRNKGNFPGRFSGRQFSNSRSEMNVSTLELGDSALYLCASSFWMEDTEAFFGQGTRLTVV.

Turning to this clonotype: A read error may explain this, as a much larger clone is one base away. The rearrangement uses TRBV6-1 and TRBJ2-3; a possible D gene is TRBD2 (6 bases). The germline CDR1 and CDR2 sequences are MNHNS and SASEGT. V was clipped by 3 bases and J by 8 bases, with 18 bases between them. The CDR3 consists of 15 residues. CDR3 nucleotide sequence: TGTGCCAGCAGTGATAGTGGGAGTAGTAGCGGTACGCAGTATTTT. It yields the protein CASSDSGSSSGTQYF.

This clonotype turned up a few times. It may be a read error: a sequence one base away is much more abundant. The rearrangement links TRBV2 to TRBJ2-1, with D hard to call. The CDR3 spans 12 residues. The germline CDR1 and CDR2 sequences are SNHLY and FYNNEI. As DNA, the CDR3 is TGTACCAGCAGCTCTGGGTTGGATGAGCAGTTCTTC. It codes for CTSSSGLDEQFF. Supplemented by reference TRBV2 and TRBJ2-1, the full variable domain reads EPEVTQTPSHQVTQMGQEVILRCVPISNHLYFYWYRQILGQKVEFLVSFYNNEISEKSEIFDDQFSVERPDGSNFTLKIRSTKLEDSAMYFCTSSSGLDEQFFGPGTRLTVL.

As regards this clonotype: Germline and junction disagree at one end, which may indicate a read error. The chain uses TRBV11-2 and TRBJ2-5, with 8 bases lining up with TRBD1. The CDR3 loop spans 16 amino acids. The germline CDR1 and CDR2 sequences are SGHAT and FQNNGV. The CDR3 protein is CAISLTAGGSGKTQYF. The CDR3 DNA reads as TGTGCCATCAGCTTAACAGCAGGGGGCTCGGGGAAGACCCAATACTTC.

Turning to this clonotype: No conserved phenylalanine or tryptophan is present at the end of the CDR3, so a read error is the likely explanation. The chain carries TRBV12-3 or TRBV12-4 and TRBJ1-5; no clear D. Trimming cost V 1 base and J 5 bases, with 9 bases left between them. This CDR3 comprises 14 residues. The CDR3 is CASSLDEGDQPQHL. The CDR3 DNA follows: TGTGCCAGCAGTTTAGATGAGGGCGATCAGCCCCAGCATTTG.

The gene calls are TRBV11-1 and TRBJ2-4, with 12 positions matching TRBD2. The germline V gene has CDR1 SGHAT and CDR2 FQDESV (reference sequence). The CDR3 extends over 17 amino acids. DNA for the CDR3: TGTATCAGCAGCTTTCCCGGGACTAGCGGGGCCAAAAACATTCAGTACTTC. Amino acid sequence: CISSFPGTSGAKNIQYF.

In the case of this clonotype: This CDR3 fails to terminate in the conserved phenylalanine or tryptophan, so it likely reflects a read error. The chain employs TRBV4-1 and TRBJ2-6; TRBD1 agrees at 7 bases. The CDR3 is 17 residues long. Germline-derived CDR1 and CDR2 are MGHRA and YSYEKL. With V trimmed by 2 bases and J by 3 bases, 7 bases remained unmatched. CDR3 in amino acids: CASSQRRTGFGANVLTS. The CDR3, as DNA: TGCGCCAGCAGCCAACGAAGGACAGGCTTTGGGGCCAACGTCCTGACTTCC.

About this clonotype itself: The junction does not match germline at one end; this may be a read error. The chain combines TRBV11-2 with TRBJ2-3; 11 positions match TRBD2. The CDR3 is 15 residues long. Germline CDR1 SGHAT, CDR2 FQNNGV. CDR3 coding DNA: TGTGCCAGCAGCCTGACTAGCGGGAACACAGATACGCAGTGTTTT. This gives the protein CASSLTSGNTDTQCF.

This clonotype was recorded once. The junction differs from germline at one of its ends, possibly a read error. The V call is TRBV11-1, the J call TRBJ2-1, with D possibly being TRBD1 or TRBD2 (5 bases each). This CDR3 is built from 15 residues. Germline CDR1 reads SGHAT; CDR2 reads FQDESV (reference sequence). CDR3 protein: CACSFQGPLNNEQFF. DNA of the CDR3: TGTGCCTGCAGCTTCCAGGGACCGCTGAACAATGAGCAGTTCTTC.

The rearrangement uses TRBV6-2 or TRBV6-3 and TRBJ2-1, with D uncertain. The CDR3 has 14 amino acids. V was shortened by 5 bases and J by 4 bases, with 12 bases between the two germline ends. The germline gives CDR1 MNHEY, CDR2 SVGEGT. Here the CDR3 DNA reads TGTGCCAGCAGTATGCCCAGTCCATACAATGAGCAGTTCTTC. Its translation is CASSMPSPYNEQFF.

Notes on this clonotype: The junction shows a germline mismatch at one end, possibly a read error. The rearrangement links TRBV6-1 to TRBJ1-2; D unclear. Germline V CDR1 and CDR2: MNHNS, SASEGT. CDR3 size: 13 residues. The CDR3 here is CVSSVDANYGYTF. DNA of the CDR3: TGTGTCAGCAGTGTGGATGCTAACTATGGCTACACCTTC.

This chain connects TRBV29-1 to TRBJ1-2; perhaps TRBD1 as D (5 bases). This CDR3 has 12 amino acids. With 6 bases removed from V and 5 bases from J, the gap between germline ends came to 13 bases. Germline assignment: CDR1 SQVTM and CDR2 ANQGSEA. The CDR3 bases are TGCAGCGTCGCGGGACGGGGGTATGGCTACACCTTC. This codes for CSVAGRGYGYTF.

A remark on this clonotype: Germline is not matched at one junction end, which may reflect a read error. This chain links TRBV6-1 with TRBJ2-1; no definite D call. Germline lookup yields CDR1 MNHNS and CDR2 SASEGT. The CDR3 contains 13 residues. The CDR3 spells CASMLNQHNEEFF. The CDR3 DNA is TGTGCCAGCATGCTAAATCAACATAATGAGGAGTTCTTC.

On this clonotype: The junction and the germline gene differ at one end; a read error may be behind it. J is TRBJ2-1 and V is TRBV11-2; tentative D call: TRBD2 (5 bases). Germline V lookup: CDR1 SGHAT, CDR2 FQNNGV. The CDR3 totals 12 residues. CDR3 loop: CVSCSTGIAQFF. The CDR3, as DNA: TGTGTCAGCTGTTCGACCGGGATTGCGCAGTTCTTC.

By its share, this clonotype is medium-sized. This chain links TRBV11-1 with TRBJ2-7, with 10 bases that match TRBD2. The CDR3 covers 16 residues. V was clipped by 1 base and J by 0 bases; unmatched bases: 3. Germline values: CDR1 SGHAT, CDR2 FQDESV (reference sequence). The CDR3 loop is CASSLVPSGSSYEQYF. CDR3 bases: TGTGCCAGCAGCTTAGTTCCTAGCGGGAGCTCCTACGAGCAGTACTTC. The entire variable domain, with the rest obtained from reference TRBV11-1 and TRBJ2-7, is as follows: EAEVAQSPRYKITEKSQAVAFWCDPISGHATLYWYRQILGQGPELLVQFQDESVVDDSQLPKDRFSAERLKGVDSTLKIQPAELGDSAMYLCASSLVPSGSSYEQYFGPGTRLTVT.

Concerning this clonotype itself: The conserved closing phenylalanine or tryptophan is absent in this CDR3, likely reflecting a read error. Because the CDR3's place on the DNA is in doubt, the DNA is left out and the CDR3 is given as listed by TCRdb. The chain has TRBV29-1 and TRBJ2-7; the table's D call, TRBD2, has no DNA check behind it. CDR1 SQVTM and CDR2 ANQGSEA come from the germline V gene. Counting both end residues, the CDR3 totals 12 amino acids. The CDR3: CSVRRASGEQCI.

Of note for this clonotype: A read error may explain this, as a much larger clone is one base away. The CDR3 sequence: CASSIGLAGYSTDTQYF. CDR3 nucleotide sequence: TGCGCCAGCAGCATTGGACTAGCGGGTTATAGCACAGATACGCAGTATTTT. This rearrangement joins TRBV5-1 to TRBJ2-3; TRBD2 agrees at 11 bases. V lost 4 bases, J lost 0 bases, and 7 bases stayed unmatched. CDR3 length: 17 amino acids. Germline loops: CDR1 SGHRS, CDR2 YFSETQ.